This TCR beta chain was recorded in a study of blood T cell repertoires in COVID-19. About the study: Both acute and convalescent COVID-19 samples were obtained from the United States, Italy and Spain.

Enrolled through a virtual design, the participants were between roughly 18 and 90 years of age and came from around 25 US areas. Cohort assignment relied on participant-reported clinical history. CDR1 is SGHRS and CDR2 is YFSETQ in the germline V gene. Trimming took off 0 bases at V and 2 bases at J, with 15 bases between the two ends. The CDR3 spans 17 residues. Original processing methods: Scientists estimated how many nucleated cells there were by amplifying reference gene primers. The repertoire was sequenced with immunoSEQ multiplex PCR; TCRdb's copy has only in-frame clones and lacks some. Clone size and the V and J calls come from that table; the DNA yielded D and trimming. The sample has some 420,000 clones; around 91% are singletons.

The source material was PBMCs or T cells enriched from blood (not recorded which). This chain connects TRBV5-1 to TRBJ1-3; perhaps TRBD1 as D (5 bases). The TCR originated in a man aged 25 to 40 who had recovered from COVID-19. This CDR3 reads CASSLEALDSTGNTIYF. DNA of the CDR3: TGCGCCAGCAGCTTGGAAGCGTTAGACAGTACTGGAAACACCATATATTTT.